The next 15 T cell receptor beta chains were all read from a single sample in a study of molecular identifiers for immune sequencing clone quantification (dated 2018 in TCRdb). The library was made by PCR. The instrument was a NextSeq 500. TCRdb's own reprocessing of the public reads used fastp at Q25 and MiXCR and kept productive beta chains. When rows share a CDR3 protein, they turn into one entry using the most common DNA and genes. The sample has approximately 630,000 distinct CDR3 sequences on record, roughly 25% of them singletons. The top ten constitute about 0.8% of the sample. Specimen: naive CD8+ T cells from blood, with Jurkat cell RNA spiked in. The cell subset or site label, read with the paper, signifies: FACS-sorted CD8+CD4-CCR7+CD45RA+ naive T cells. The receptors originated from a human donor in good health. Some libraries in this study had Jurkat cell RNA spiked in.

The chain couples TRBV27 to TRBJ2-2, with D possibly TRBD2 on 5 matching bases. Germline CDR1 is MNHEY and CDR2 is SMNVEV (reference sequence). The CDR3 contains 16 residues. Trimming shortened V by 5 bases and J by 1 base, and 14 bases separated the two germline ends. CDR3 DNA: TGTGCCAGCAGTCCCCAGAGGGTGCGGAACACCGGGGAGCTGTTTTTT. Protein sequence: CASSPQRVRNTGELFF.

This clonotype was seen ten or more times. The V and J genes are TRBV5-1 and TRBJ2-1; perhaps D is TRBD1 or TRBD2 (5 bases each). Germline CDR1 and CDR2: SGHRS and YFSETQ. The ends were cut back, 1 base at V and 6 bases at J, with 14 bases in the middle. CDR3 length: 15 residues. The CDR3 here is CASSLKTGTFNEQFF. In DNA form, the CDR3 reads TGCGCCAGCAGCTTGAAAACCGGGACCTTCAATGAGCAGTTCTTC.

The V and J genes are TRBV4-1 and TRBJ1-6; TRBD1 might be the D (6 bases). The CDR3 contains 13 residues. The germline CDR1 and CDR2 sequences are MGHRA and YSYEKL. The V end lost 5 bases, the J end lost 9 bases, and 11 bases lay between the germline ends. The CDR3, as DNA: TGCGCCAGCAGCTATACAGGGTTTTCACCCCTCCACTTT. Amino acids: CASSYTGFSPLHF.

This clonotype was seen many times. The V call is TRBV20-1, the J call TRBJ2-5; 9 nucleotides agree with TRBD2. Germline assignment: CDR1 DFQATT and CDR2 SNEGSKA (reference sequence). V trimming: 0 bases; J trimming: 2 bases; junction bases outside the gene matches: 4. The CDR3 is made up of 15 amino acids. The CDR3, as DNA: TGCAGTGCTAGAGAGCGACTAGCGGTACAAGAGACCCAGTACTTC. Translation gives CSARERLAVQETQYF.

This clonotype was detected many times. The rearrangement uses TRBV20-1 and TRBJ2-7; D perhaps matches TRBD1 (5 bases). CDR1 is DFQATT, CDR2 SNEGSKA, per germline (reference sequence). V lost 5 bases and J 5 bases, leaving 16 bases between the germline ends. CDR3 size: 13 residues. CDR3 DNA sequence: TGCAGTGCTCCCCAGGGAATGGCCCACGAGCAGTACTTC. Protein: CSAPQGMAHEQYF.

The V and J genes are TRBV27 and TRBJ1-4; no clear D. Trimming took 5 bases from V and 0 from J, leaving 16 bases between them. Per the germline V gene, CDR1 is MNHEY and CDR2 is SMNVEV (reference sequence). There are 17 residues in the CDR3. CDR3 nucleotide sequence: TGTGCCAGCAGTCTCCGGTCCCTCGTTTCAACTAATGAAAAACTGTTTTTT. Amino acids: CASSLRSLVSTNEKLFF.

The chain carries TRBV30 and TRBJ2-1; 7 bases are a match to TRBD2. V was clipped by 1 base and J by 2 bases; unmatched bases: 2. The CDR3 is 14 amino acids. In germline, CDR1 is GTSNPN, CDR2 SVGIG (reference sequence). The DNA for the CDR3 is TGTGCCTGGAGTGGACTAGCAGCCTACAATGAGCAGTTCTTC. Protein sequence: CAWSGLAAYNEQFF.

This rearrangement joins TRBV6-6 to TRBJ2-1, with TRBD2 matching over 11 bases. The CDR3 is 15 amino acids. Germline assignment: CDR1 MNHNY and CDR2 SVGAGI (reference sequence). Trimming cost V 6 bases and J 8 bases; bases outside gene matches: 9. In nucleotides, the CDR3 is TGTGCCAGCAGCAGCGGGACTAGCGGAGTTGATGAGCAGTTCTTC. Amino acid sequence: CASSSGTSGVDEQFF.

The chain recombines TRBV12-3 or TRBV12-4 with TRBJ2-7, with 8 bases identical to TRBD2. The CDR3 spans 15 residues. V trimming: 4 bases; J trimming: 3 bases; junction bases outside the gene matches: 8. As DNA, the CDR3 is TGTGCCAGCAGTTCCAGTCCCGGGACTAGCTACGAGCAGTACTTC. Translated: CASSSSPGTSYEQYF.

This clonotype was observed once. This could be a read error, since a much larger clone is one nucleotide away. The chain employs TRBV12-3 or TRBV12-4 and TRBJ1-3; D ambiguous. The CDR3 totals 12 residues. The CDR3 region has the DNA TGTGCCAGCAGCCCTGCTGGAAACACCATACATTTT. This encodes CASSPAGNTIHF.

Ten or more counts support this clonotype. The genes are TRBV6-5 and TRBJ2-3; unclear D gene. The germline V gene encodes CDR1 MNHEY and CDR2 SVGAGI. The CDR3 is 16 residues long. Trimming shortened V by 0 bases and J by 3 bases, and 13 bases separated the two germline ends. This CDR3 is CASSYSVLVLTDTQYF. DNA of the CDR3: TGTGCCAGCAGTTACTCGGTTTTGGTGTTAACAGATACGCAGTATTTT.

This chain connects TRBV11-2 to TRBJ2-7; D may be TRBD2 (6 bases). Germline V gene sequence: CDR1 SGHAT, CDR2 FQNNGV. Trimming shortened V by 8 bases and J by 7 bases, and 21 bases separated the two germline ends. This CDR3 comprises 14 residues. The CDR3 DNA is TGTGCCAGCGGATTTAGCGGTGGGGTGGAGGAGCAGTACTTC. It specifies CASGFSGGVEEQYF.

Concerning this clonotype itself: A much larger clone lies one base from this, so it may be a read error. This is likely a read error, given that the CDR3 carries no conserved phenylalanine or tryptophan at its end. The CDR3 sequence is CSATGQVYNQPQHL. CDR3 nucleotides: TGCAGTGCTACCGGACAGGTTTACAATCAGCCCCAGCATTTA. The J gene is TRBJ1-5, the V gene TRBV20-1; 7 nucleotides match TRBD1. V shed 4 bases, J shed 3 bases, and the junction held 6 bases outside the gene matches. CDR3 length: 14 amino acids. Germline V gene sequence: CDR1 DFQATT, CDR2 SNEGSKA (reference sequence).

This clonotype has only a few counts. The chain recombines TRBV12-3 or TRBV12-4 with TRBJ2-7, with D perhaps being TRBD1 or TRBD2 (6 bases each). The germline V and J ends were trimmed by 6 bases and 2 bases, with 17 bases remaining between them. This CDR3 spans 15 amino acids. CDR3 region: CASSFGARGAYEQYF. DNA for the CDR3: TGTGCCAGCAGCTTCGGAGCAAGGGGGGCCTACGAGCAGTACTTC.

Of note for this clonotype: A much bigger clone sits one base away, suggesting this may be a read error. The chain couples TRBV7-9 to TRBJ1-4; D uncertain. From germline, CDR1 is SEHNR and CDR2 FQNEAQ (reference sequence). The CDR3 has 15 residues. CDR3 region: CASSSPRRTNEKLLF. The CDR3 DNA reads TGTGCCAGCAGCTCTCCCCGGCGGACTAATGAAAAACTGTTATTT.